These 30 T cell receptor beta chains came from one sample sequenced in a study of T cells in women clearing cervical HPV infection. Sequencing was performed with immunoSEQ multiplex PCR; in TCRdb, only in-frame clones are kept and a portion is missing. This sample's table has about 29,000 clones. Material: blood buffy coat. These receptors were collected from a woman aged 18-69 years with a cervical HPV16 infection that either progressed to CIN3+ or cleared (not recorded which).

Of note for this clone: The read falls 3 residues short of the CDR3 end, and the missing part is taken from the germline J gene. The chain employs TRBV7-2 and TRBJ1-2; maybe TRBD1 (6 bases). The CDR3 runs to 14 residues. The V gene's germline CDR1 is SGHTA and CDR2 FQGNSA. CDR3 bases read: TGTGCCAGCAGCCCTCGCAGGGGTTCCTACGAC. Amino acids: CASSPRRGSYD. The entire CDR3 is CASSPRRGSYDYTF.

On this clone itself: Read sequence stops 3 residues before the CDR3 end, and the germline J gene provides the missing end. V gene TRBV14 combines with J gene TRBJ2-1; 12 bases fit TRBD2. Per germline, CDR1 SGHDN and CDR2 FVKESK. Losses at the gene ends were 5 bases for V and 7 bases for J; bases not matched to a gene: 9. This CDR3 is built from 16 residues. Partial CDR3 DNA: TGTGCCAGCAGCTTATTGACTAGCGGGAGCGGGAATGAG. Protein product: CASSLLTSGSGNE. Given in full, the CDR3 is CASSLLTSGSGNEQFF.

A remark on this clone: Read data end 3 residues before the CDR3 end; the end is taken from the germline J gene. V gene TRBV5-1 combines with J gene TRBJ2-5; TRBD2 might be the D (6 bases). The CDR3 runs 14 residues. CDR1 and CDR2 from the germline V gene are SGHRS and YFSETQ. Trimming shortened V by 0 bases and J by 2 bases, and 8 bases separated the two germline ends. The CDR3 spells CASSLGGGQETQYF. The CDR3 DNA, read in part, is TGCGCCAGCAGCTTGGGAGGAGGGCAAGAGACC.

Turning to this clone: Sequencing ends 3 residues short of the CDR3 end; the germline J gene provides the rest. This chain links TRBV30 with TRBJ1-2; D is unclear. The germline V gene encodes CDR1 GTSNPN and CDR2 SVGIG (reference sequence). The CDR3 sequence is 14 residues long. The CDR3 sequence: CAWSARADYNDYTF. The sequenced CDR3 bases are TGTGCCTGGAGTGCTCGAGCGGATTACAATGAC.

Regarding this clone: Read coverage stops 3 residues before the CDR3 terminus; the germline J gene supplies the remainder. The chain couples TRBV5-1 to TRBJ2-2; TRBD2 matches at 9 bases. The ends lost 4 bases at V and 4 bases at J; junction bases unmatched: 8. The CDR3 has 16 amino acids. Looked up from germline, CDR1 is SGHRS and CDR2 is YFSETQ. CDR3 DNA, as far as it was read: TGCGCCAGCAGCCTCCTGACTAGCGGCTCCACCGGGGAG. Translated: CASSLLTSGSTGE. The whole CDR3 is CASSLLTSGSTGELFF. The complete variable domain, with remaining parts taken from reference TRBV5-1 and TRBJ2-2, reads KAGVTQTPRYLIKTRGQQVTLSCSPISGHRSVSWYQQTPGQGLQFLFEYFSETQRNKGNFPGRFSGRQFSNSRSEMNVSTLELGDSALYLCASSLLTSGSTGELFFGEGSRLTVL.

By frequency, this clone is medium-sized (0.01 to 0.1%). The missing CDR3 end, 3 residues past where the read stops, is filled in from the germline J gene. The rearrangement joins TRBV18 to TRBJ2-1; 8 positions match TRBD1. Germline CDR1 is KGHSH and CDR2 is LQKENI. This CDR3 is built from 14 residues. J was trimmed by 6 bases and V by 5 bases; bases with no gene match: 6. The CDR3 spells CASSRAGQGNEQFF. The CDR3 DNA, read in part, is TGTGCCAGCTCAAGAGCTGGACAGGGCAATGAG.

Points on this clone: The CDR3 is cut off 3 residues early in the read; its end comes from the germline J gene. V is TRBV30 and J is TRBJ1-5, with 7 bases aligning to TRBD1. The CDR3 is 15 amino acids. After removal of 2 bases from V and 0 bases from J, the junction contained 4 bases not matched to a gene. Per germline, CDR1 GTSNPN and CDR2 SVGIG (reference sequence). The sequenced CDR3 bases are TGTGCCTGGAGTCGCGGGACAGATAGCAATCAGCCC. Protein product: CAWSRGTDSNQP. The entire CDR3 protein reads CAWSRGTDSNQPQHF. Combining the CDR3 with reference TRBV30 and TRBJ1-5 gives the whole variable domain SQTIHQWPATLVQPVGSPLSLECTVEGTSNPNLYWYRQAAGRGLQLLFYSVGIGQISSEVPQNLSASRPQDRQFILSSKKLLLSDSGFYLCAWSRGTDSNQPQHFGDGTRLSIL.

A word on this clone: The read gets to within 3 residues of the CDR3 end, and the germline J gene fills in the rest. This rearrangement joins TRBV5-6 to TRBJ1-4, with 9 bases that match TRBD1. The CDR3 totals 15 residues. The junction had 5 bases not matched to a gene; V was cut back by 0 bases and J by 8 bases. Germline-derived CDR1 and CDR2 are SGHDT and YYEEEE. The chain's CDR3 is CASSLAGTGREKLFF. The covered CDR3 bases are TGTGCCAGCAGCTTGGCTGGGACAGGGAGGGAAAAA.

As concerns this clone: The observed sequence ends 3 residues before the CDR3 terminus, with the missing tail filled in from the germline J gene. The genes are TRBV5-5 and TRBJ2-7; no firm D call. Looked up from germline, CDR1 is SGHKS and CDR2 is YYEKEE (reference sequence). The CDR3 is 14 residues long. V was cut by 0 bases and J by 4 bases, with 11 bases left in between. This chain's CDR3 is CASSLDSSGYEQYF. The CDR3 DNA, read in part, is TGTGCCAGCAGCTTGGACAGTTCTGGGTACGAG.

CDR3 sequence: CASSSHTRSDYTF. CDR3 bases read: TGTGCCAGCAGCTCCCATACTAGATCCGAC. J is TRBJ1-2 and V is TRBV7-2; D gene unclear. The read finishes 3 residues shy of the CDR3 end, and the germline J gene is used to complete it. Germline V CDR1 and CDR2: SGHTA, FQGNSA. This CDR3 comprises 13 residues. Looking up the rest from reference TRBV7-2 and TRBJ1-2 gives the full variable domain: GAGVSQSPSNKVTEKGKDVELRCDPISGHTALYWYRQSLGQGLEFLIYFQGNSAPDKSGLPSDRFSAERTGGSVSTLTIQRTQQEDSAVYLCASSSHTRSDYTFGSGTRLTVV.

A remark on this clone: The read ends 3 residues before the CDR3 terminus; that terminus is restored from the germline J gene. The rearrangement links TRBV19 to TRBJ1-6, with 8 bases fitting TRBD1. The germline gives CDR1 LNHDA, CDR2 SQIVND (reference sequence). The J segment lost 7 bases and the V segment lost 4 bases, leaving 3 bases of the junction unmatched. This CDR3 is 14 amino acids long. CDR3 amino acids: CASSRGQENSPLHF. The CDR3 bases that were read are TGTGCCAGTAGTAGGGGACAGGAGAATTCACCC.

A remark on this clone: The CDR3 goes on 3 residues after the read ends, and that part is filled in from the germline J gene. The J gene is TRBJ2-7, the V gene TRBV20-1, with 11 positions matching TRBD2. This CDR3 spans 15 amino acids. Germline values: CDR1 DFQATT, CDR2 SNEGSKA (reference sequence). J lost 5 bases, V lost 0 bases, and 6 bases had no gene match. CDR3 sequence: CSARDLTSGNDEQYF. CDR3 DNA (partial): TGCAGTGCTAGAGATTTGACTAGCGGGAACGACGAG.

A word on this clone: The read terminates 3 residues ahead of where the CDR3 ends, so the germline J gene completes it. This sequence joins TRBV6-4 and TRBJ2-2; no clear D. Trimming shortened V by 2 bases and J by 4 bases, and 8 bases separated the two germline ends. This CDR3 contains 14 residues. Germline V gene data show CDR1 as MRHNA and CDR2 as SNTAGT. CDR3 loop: CASSDSPGTGELFF. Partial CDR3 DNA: TGTGCCAGCAGTGACAGCCCCGGCACCGGGGAG.

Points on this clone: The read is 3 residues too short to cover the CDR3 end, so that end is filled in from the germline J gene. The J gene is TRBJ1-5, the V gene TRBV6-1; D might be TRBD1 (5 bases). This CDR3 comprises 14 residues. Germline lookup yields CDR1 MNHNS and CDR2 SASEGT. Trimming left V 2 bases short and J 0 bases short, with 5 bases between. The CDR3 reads CASSEQGSNQPQHF. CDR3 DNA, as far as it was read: TGTGCCAGCAGTGAACAGGGTAGCAATCAGCCC.

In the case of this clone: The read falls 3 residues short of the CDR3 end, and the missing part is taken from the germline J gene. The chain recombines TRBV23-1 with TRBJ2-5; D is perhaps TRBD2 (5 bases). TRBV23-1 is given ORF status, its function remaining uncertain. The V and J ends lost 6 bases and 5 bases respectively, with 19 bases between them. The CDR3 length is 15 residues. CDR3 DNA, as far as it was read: TGCGCCAGCAGCCCTTGGTCCCGGGGTGTGGAGACC. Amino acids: CASSPWSRGVET. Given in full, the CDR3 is CASSPWSRGVETQYF.

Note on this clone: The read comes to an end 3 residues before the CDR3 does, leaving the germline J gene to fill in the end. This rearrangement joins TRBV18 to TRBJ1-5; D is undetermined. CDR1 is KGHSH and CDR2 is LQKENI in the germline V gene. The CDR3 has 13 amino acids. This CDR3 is CASSPPVETPQHF. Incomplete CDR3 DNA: TGTGCCAGCTCACCACCGGTTGAAACACCC.

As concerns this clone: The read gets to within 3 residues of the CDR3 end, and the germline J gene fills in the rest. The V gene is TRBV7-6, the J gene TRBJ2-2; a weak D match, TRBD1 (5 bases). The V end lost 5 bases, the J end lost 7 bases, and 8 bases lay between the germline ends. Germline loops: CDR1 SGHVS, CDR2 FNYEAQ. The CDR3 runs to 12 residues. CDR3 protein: CASSGRDGELFF. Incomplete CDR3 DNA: TGTGCCAGCAGCGGCAGGGACGGGGAG.

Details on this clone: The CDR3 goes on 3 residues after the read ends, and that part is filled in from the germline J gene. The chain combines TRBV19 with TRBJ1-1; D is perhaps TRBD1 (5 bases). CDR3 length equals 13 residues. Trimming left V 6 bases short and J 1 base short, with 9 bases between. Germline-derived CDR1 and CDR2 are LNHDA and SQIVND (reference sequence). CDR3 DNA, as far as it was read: TGTGCCAGTAGCGTGACAGAGAACACTGAA. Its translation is CASSVTENTE. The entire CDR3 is CASSVTENTEAFF.

CDR3 DNA (partial): TGCAGTGCTCTCAGGCCGGACTACGGCACAGATACG. Translation: CSALRPDYGTDT. The entire CDR3 sequence reads CSALRPDYGTDTQYF. The genes are TRBV20-1 and TRBJ2-3, with a weak D call TRBD2 (6 bases). The read ends 3 residues early relative to the CDR3; the germline J gene fills the gap. The CDR3 loop spans 15 amino acids. Trimming took 5 bases from V and 1 from J, leaving 16 bases between them. In germline, CDR1 is DFQATT, CDR2 SNEGSKA (reference sequence).

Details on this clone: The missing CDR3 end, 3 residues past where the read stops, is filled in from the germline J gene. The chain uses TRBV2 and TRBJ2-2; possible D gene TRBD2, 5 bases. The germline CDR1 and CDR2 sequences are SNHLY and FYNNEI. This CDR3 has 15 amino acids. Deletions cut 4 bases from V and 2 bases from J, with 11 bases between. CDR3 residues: CASSVSGSNTGELFF. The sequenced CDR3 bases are TGTGCCAGCAGTGTGTCGGGGAGCAACACCGGGGAG. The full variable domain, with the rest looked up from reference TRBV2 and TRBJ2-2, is EPEVTQTPSHQVTQMGQEVILRCVPISNHLYFYWYRQILGQKVEFLVSFYNNEISEKSEIFDDQFSVERPDGSNFTLKIRSTKLEDSAMYFCASSVSGSNTGELFFGEGSRLTVL.

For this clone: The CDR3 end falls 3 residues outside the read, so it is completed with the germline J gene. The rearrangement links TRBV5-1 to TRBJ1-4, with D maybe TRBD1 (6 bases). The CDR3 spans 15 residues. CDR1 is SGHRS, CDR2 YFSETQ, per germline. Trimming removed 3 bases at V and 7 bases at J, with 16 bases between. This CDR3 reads CASSSSGDRSEKLFF. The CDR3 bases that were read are TGCGCCAGCAGCTCATCAGGGGATAGAAGTGAAAAA.

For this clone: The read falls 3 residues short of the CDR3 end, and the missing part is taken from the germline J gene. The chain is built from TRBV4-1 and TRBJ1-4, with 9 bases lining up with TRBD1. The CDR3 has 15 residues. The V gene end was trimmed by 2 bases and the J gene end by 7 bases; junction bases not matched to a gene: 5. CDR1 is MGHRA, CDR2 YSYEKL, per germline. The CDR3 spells CASSQPGQGREKLFF. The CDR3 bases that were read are TGCGCCAGCAGCCAACCGGGACAGGGTCGTGAAAAA.

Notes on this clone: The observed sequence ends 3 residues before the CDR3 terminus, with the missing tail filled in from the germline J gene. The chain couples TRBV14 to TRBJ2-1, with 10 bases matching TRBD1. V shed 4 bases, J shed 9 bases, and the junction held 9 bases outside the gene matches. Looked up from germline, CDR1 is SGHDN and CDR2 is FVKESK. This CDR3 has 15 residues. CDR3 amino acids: CASSPGQGSGSEQFF. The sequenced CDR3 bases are TGTGCCAGCAGCCCGGGACAGGGGTCGGGGAGTGAG.

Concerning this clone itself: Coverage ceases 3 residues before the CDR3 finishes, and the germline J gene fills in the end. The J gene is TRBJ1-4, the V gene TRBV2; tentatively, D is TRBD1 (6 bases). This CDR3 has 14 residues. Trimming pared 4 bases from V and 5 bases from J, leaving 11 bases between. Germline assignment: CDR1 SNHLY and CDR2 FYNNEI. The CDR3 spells CASSAQGLNEKLFF. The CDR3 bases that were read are TGTGCCAGCAGTGCCCAGGGGCTGAATGAAAAA.

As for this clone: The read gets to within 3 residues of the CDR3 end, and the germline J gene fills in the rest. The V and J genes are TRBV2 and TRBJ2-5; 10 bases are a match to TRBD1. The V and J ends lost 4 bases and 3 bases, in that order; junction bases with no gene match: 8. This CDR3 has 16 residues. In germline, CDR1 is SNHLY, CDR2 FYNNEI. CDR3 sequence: CASSVVWTGGEETQYF. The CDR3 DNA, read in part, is TGTGCCAGCAGTGTTGTGTGGACAGGGGGTGAAGAGACC.

CDR3 sequence: CSASVGGEELFF. CDR3 DNA (partial): TGCAGTGCTAGCGTGGGGGGGGAGGAG. The chain recombines TRBV20-1 with TRBJ2-2; 7 nucleotides line up with TRBD2. The missing CDR3 end, 3 residues past where the read stops, is filled in from the germline J gene. The J segment lost 10 bases and the V segment lost 3 bases, leaving 5 bases of the junction unmatched. CDR3 length: 12 residues. The germline gives CDR1 DFQATT, CDR2 SNEGSKA (reference sequence).

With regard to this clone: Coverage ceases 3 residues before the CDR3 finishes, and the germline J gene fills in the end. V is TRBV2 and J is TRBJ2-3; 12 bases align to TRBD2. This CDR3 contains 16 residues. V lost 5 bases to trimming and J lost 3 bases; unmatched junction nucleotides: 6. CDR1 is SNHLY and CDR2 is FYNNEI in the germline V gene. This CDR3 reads CASSPTSGRMTDTQYF. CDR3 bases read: TGTGCCAGCAGTCCGACTAGCGGGAGAATGACAGATACG.

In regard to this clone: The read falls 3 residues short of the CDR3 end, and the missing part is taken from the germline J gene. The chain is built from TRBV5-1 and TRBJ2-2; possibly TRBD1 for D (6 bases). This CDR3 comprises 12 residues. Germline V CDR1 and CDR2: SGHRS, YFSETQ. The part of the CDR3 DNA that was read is TGCGCCAGCAGCCAACAGGGAACCGAG. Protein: CASSQQGTE. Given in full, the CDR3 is CASSQQGTELFF.

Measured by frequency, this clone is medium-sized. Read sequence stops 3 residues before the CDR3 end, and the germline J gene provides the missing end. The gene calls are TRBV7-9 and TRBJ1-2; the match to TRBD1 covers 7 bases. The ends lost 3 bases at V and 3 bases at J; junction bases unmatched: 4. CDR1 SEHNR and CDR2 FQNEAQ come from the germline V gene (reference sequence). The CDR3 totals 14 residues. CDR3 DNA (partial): TGTGCCAGCAGCTTTACAGGGGTTGACTATGGC. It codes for CASSFTGVDYG. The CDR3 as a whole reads CASSFTGVDYGYTF.

The DNA read from the CDR3 is TGTGCCAGCGCAGGGTACGGCTCACCG. It specifies CASAGYGSP. The CDR3, in full, reads CASAGYGSPLFF. The chain recombines TRBV2 with TRBJ2-2; D is possibly TRBD1 (5 bases). From the germline J gene comes the end of the CDR3, since the read stops 3 residues before it. This CDR3 spans 12 amino acids. In germline, CDR1 is SNHLY, CDR2 FYNNEI.